This T cell receptor beta chain was captured in a study of cytomegalovirus exposure and HLA in healthy donors. Study-wide findings and caveats: Later analysis showed TCR association rates varying by HLA locus, highest for DRB1 and lowest for HLA-C.

Both 60 Vbeta primers and 13 Jbeta primers went into the PCR. Assay used: immunoSEQ multiplex PCR; TCRdb lists only in-frame clones, some missing. Altogether some 150,000 clones are present, 65% to 90% being singletons, with the ten largest covering approximately 11%. The CDR3 has 17 residues. The V gene's germline CDR1 is SGHNT and CDR2 YYREEE (reference sequence). Trimming removed 1 base from V and 0 bases from J; junction bases left unmatched: 8. A few counts support this clone. Its antigen is not known. This sequence originates from a man aged 45-60 years in good health and CMV-seropositive. The sequenced sample consisted of PBMCs. V is TRBV5-4 and J is TRBJ1-2, with TRBD1 matching 8 bases. This CDR3 is CASSLSIDRGSNYGYTF. The CDR3 nucleotides are TGTGCCAGCAGCTTGAGTATAGACAGGGGATCTAACTATGGCTACACCTTC. The variable domain in full, completed from reference TRBV5-4 and TRBJ1-2, reads ETGVTQSPTHLIKTRGQQVTLRCSSQSGHNTVSWYQQALGQGPQFIFQYYREEENGRGNFPPRFSGLQFPNYSSELNVNALELDDSALYLCASSLSIDRGSNYGYTFGSGTRLTVV.